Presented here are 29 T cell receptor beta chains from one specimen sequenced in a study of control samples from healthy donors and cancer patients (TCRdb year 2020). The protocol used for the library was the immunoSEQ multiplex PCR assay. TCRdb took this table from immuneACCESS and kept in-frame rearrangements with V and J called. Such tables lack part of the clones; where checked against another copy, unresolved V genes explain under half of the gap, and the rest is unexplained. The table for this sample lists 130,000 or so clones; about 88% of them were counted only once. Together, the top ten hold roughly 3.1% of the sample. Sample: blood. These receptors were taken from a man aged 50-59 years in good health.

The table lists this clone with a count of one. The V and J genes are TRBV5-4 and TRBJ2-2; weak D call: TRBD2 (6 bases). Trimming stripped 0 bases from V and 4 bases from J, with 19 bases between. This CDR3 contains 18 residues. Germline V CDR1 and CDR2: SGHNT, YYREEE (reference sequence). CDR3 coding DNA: TGTGCCAGCAGCTTGGCGGGGAGACTAGTAATCGGCACCGGGGAGCTGTTTTTT. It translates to CASSLAGRLVIGTGELFF.

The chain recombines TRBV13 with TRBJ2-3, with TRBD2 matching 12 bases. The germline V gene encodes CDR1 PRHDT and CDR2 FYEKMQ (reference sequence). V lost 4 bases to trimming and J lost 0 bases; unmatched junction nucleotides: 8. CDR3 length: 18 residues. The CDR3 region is CASSSRGTSGSSTDTQYF. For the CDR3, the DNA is TGTGCCAGCAGCTCCCGCGGGACTAGCGGGTCTAGCACAGATACGCAGTATTTT.

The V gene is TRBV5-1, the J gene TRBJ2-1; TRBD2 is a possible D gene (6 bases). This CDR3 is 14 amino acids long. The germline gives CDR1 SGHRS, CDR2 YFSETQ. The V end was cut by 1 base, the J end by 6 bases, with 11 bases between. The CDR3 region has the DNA TGCGCCAGCAGCTTGTATACTAGCTCCAATGAGCAGTTCTTC. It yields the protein CASSLYTSSNEQFF.

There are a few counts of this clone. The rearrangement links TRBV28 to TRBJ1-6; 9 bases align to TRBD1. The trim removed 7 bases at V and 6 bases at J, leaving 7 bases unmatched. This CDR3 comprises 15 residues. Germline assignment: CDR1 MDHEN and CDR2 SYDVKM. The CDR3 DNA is TGTGCCAGCACCGAACAGGGGGCGCGTAATTCACCCCTCCACTTT. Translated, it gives CASTEQGARNSPLHF.

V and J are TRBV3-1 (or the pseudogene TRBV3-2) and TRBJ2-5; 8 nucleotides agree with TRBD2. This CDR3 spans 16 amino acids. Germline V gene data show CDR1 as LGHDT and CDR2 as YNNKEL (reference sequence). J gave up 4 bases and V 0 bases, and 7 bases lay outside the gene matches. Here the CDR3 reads CASSQERGGAGETQYF. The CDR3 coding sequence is TGTGCCAGCAGCCAAGAACGGGGGGGGGCCGGAGAGACCCAGTACTTC.

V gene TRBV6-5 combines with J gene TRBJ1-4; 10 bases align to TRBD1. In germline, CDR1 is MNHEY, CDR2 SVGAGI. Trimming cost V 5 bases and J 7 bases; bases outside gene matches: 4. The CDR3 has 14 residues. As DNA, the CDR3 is TGTGCCAGCAGTCAGGACAGGGGGGGTGAAAAACTGTTTTTT. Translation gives CASSQDRGGEKLFF.

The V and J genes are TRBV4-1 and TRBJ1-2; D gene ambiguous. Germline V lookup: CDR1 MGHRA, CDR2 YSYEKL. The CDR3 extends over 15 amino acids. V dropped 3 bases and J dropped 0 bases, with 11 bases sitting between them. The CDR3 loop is CASSHLQKTNYGYTF. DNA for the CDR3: TGCGCCAGCAGCCACCTACAGAAAACTAACTATGGCTACACCTTC.

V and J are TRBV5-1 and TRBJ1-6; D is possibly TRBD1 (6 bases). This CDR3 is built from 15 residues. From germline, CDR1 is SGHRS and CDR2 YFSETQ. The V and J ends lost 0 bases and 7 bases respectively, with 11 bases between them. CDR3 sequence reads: CASSLVGGDNSPLHF. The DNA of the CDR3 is TGCGCCAGCAGCTTGGTAGGGGGGGACAATTCACCCCTCCACTTT.

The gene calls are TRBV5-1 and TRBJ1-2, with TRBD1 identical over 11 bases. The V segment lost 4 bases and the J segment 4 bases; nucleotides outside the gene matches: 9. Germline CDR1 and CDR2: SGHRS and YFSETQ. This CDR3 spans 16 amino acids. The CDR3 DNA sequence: TGCGCCAGCAGCATAAGGGACAGGGGGTCGGCCTATGGCTACACCTTC. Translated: CASSIRDRGSAYGYTF.

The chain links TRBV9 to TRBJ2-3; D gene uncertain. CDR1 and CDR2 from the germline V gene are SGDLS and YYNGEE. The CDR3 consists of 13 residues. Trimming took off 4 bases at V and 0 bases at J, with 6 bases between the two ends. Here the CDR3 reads CASSSASTDTQYF. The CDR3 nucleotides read TGTGCCAGCAGCTCTGCTAGCACAGATACGCAGTATTTT.

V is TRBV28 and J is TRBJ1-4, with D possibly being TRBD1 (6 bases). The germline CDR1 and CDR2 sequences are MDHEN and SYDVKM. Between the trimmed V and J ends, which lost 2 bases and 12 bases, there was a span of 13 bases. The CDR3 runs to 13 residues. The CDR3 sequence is CASSLQGLKELFF. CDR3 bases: TGTGCCAGCAGTTTACAGGGGCTGAAGGAACTGTTTTTT.

CDR3: CASSLGLAGYSGETQYF. The DNA of the CDR3 is TGTGCCAGCAGCCTGGGACTAGCGGGGTATTCGGGAGAGACCCAGTACTTC. This chain connects TRBV7-3 to TRBJ2-5, with TRBD2 identical over 13 bases. CDR3 length equals 17 residues. CDR1 is SGHTA, CDR2 FQGTGA, per germline. V shed 5 bases and J 4 bases; nucleotides not matched to a gene: 10.

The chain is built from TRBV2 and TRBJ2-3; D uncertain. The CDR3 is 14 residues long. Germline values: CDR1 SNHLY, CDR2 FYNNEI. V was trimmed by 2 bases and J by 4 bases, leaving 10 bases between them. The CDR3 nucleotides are TGTGCCAGCAGTGAAAGTTGGAAAGCAGATACGCAGTATTTT. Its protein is CASSESWKADTQYF.

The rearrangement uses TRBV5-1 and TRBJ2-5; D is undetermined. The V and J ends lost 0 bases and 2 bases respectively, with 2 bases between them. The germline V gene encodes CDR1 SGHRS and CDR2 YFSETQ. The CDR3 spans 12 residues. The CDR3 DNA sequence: TGCGCCAGCAGCTTGGAGCAAGAGACCCAGTACTTC. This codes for CASSLEQETQYF.

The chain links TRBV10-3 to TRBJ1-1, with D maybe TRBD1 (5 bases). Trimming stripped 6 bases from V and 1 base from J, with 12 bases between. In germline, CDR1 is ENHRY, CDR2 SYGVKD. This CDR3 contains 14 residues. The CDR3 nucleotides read TGTGCCATCAGCCTCGGGACGGGGAACACTGAAGCTTTCTTT. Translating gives CAISLGTGNTEAFF.

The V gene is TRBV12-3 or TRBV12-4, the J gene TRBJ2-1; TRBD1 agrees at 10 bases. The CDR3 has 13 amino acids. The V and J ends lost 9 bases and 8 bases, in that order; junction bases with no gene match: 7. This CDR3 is CASRDRGRDEQFF. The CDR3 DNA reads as TGTGCCAGTCGGGACAGGGGTAGAGATGAGCAGTTCTTC.

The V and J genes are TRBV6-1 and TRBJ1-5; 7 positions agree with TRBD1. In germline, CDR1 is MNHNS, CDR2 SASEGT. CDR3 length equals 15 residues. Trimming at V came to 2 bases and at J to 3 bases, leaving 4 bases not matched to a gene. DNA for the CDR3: TGTGCCAGCAGTGAACAGGGGGGCTCCAATCAGCCCCAGCATTTT. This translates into CASSEQGGSNQPQHF.

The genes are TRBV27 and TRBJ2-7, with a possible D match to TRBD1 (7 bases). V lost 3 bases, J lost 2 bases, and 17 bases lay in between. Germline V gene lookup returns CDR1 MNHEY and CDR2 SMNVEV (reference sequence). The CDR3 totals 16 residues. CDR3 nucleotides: TGTGCCAGCAGTTTCAGAGGGACTCAGGGGGCCTACGAGCAGTACTTC. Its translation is CASSFRGTQGAYEQYF.

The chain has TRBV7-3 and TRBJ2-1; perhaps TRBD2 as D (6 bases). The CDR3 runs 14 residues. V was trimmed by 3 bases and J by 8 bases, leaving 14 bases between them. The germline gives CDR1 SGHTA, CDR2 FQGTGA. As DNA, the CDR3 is TGTGCCAGCAGCTTGACTAGGGAGCCCTATGAGCAGTTCTTC. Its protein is CASSLTREPYEQFF.

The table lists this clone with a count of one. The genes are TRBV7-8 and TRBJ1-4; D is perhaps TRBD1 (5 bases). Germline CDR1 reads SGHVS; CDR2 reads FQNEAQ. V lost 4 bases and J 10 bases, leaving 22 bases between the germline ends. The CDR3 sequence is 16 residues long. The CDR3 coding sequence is TGTGCCAGCAGCTCTTTCATGGGAGACCGGGGGGGAAAACTGTTTTTT. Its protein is CASSSFMGDRGGKLFF.

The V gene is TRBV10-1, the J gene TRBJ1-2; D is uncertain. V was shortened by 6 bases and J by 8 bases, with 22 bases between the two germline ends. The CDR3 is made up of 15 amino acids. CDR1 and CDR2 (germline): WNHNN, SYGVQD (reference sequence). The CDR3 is CASRFGQQNLVGYTF. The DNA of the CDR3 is TGCGCCAGCAGATTTGGGCAGCAGAACCTTGTGGGCTACACCTTC.

The CDR3 nucleotides are TGCGCCAGCAGCCAAGTCTCCGGTTACAATGAGCAGTTCTTC. Encoded protein: CASSQVSGYNEQFF. This chain links TRBV4-1 with TRBJ2-1, with D unclear. V shed 1 base and J shed 4 bases, with 8 bases lying between them. Germline V gene data show CDR1 as MGHRA and CDR2 as YSYEKL. The CDR3 consists of 14 residues.

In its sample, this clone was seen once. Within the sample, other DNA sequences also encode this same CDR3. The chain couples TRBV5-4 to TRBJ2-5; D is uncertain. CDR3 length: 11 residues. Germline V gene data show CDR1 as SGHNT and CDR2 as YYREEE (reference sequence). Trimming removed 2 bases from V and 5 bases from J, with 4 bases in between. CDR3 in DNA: TGTGCCAGCAGCTTTGGGGAGACCCAGTACTTC. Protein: CASSFGETQYF.

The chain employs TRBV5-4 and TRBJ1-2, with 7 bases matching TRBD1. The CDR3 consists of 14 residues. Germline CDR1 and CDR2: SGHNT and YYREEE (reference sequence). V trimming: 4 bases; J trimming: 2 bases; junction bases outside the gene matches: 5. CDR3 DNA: TGTGCCAGCAGCCCCCCGGGACAGAACTATGGCTACACCTTC. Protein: CASSPPGQNYGYTF.

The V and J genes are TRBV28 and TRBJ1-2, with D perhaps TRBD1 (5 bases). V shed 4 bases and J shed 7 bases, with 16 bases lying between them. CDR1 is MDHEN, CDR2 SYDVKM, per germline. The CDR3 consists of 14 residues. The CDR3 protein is CASSWDPEAGGYTF. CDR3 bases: TGTGCCAGCAGTTGGGACCCAGAAGCGGGTGGCTACACCTTC.

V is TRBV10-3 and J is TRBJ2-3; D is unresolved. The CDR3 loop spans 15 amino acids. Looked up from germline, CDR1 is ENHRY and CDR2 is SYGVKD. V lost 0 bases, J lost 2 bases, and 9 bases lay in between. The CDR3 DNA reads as TGTGCCATCAGTGAGTCCGATCGCCCCACAGATACGCAGTATTTT. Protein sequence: CAISESDRPTDTQYF.

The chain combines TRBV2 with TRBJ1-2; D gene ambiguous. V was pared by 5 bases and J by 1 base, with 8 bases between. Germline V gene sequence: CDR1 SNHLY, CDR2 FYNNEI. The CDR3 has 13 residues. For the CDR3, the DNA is TGTGCCAGCAGTCCGACCTATAACTATGGCTACACCTTC. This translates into CASSPTYNYGYTF.

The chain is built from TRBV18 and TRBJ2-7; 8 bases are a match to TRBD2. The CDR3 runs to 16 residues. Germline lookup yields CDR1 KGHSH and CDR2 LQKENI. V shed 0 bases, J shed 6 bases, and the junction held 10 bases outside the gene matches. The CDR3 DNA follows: TGTGCCAGCTCACCACCAACGGGGGGGGCCCGTATCGAGCAGTACTTC. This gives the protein CASSPPTGGARIEQYF. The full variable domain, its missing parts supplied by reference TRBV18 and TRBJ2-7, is NAGVMQNPRHLVRRRGQEARLRCSPMKGHSHVYWYRQLPEEGLKFMVYLQKENIIDESGMPKERFSAEFPKEGPSILRIQQVVRGDSAAYFCASSPPTGGARIEQYFGPGTRLTVT.

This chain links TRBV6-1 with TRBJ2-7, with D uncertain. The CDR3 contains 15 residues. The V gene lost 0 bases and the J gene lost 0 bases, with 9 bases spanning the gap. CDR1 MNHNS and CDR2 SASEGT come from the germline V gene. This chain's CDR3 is CASSEALTLSYEQYF. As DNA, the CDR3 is TGTGCCAGCAGTGAAGCCCTGACACTCTCCTACGAGCAGTACTTC.